This TCR beta chain was profiled in a study of blood T cell repertoires in COVID-19 (dated by TCRdb to the early 2020s). Looking at the study overall: Samples covering the acute and convalescent phases of COVID-19 were provided by collaborators in the United States, Italy and Spain. Where available, HLA class I and class II types were taken from metadata supplied by the sample provider and were not determined by assay-based typing. Nearly every sample came with metadata listing a de-identified subject ID, COVID-19 status, age in years and sex. The samples were drawn from two sources: the first 160 participants of the ongoing ImmuneRACE study, and 1,254 subjects contributed by 6 global collaborators. Deeply sampled blood TCRbeta repertoires from subjects exposed to, actively infected with, or recovered from COVID-19 were included in the dataset. The repertoires were made available in a free public database intended to serve as a resource for research on the immune response to SARS-CoV-2. The prospective study material was composed of cDNA or gDNA derived from T cells, B-cell-depleted T cells, or PBMCs.

TCRbeta CDR3 regions were amplified from genomic DNA using the immunoSEQ Assay, a bias-controlled multiplex PCR. Concerning the study's data processing: The number of nucleated cells in each sample was estimated from the amplification of reference gene primers within the assay. To quantify the absolute abundance of each unique TCRbeta CDR3 rearrangement, sequence reads were collapsed and filtered. For each sample, productive Simpson clonality was calculated by taking the square root of Simpson's diversity index across productive rearrangements. TCRdb took over this immuneACCESS table, retaining in-frame rearrangements with V and J assigned. Such tables are incomplete; in checked studies, under half of the missing clones stem from an unresolved V gene, and the remainder is unexplained. From that table come the V and J calls and clone size; the DNA was used to work out D and trimming. For this sample there are about 120,000 clones; roughly 90% appear just once. 3.8% of the sample lies in the top ten.

V and J are truncated by 3 bases and 4 bases respectively, leaving an intervening sequence of 11 bases. For CDR1 and CDR2, the germline V gene (reference sequence) lists LNHDA and SQIVND. Including the terminal cysteine and phenylalanine, the CDR3 comprises 14 residues. Just CDR3 DNA is preserved here, 42 bases in frame from base 1. In Seattle, one collaborating source enrolled patients while the infection was active and tracked those patients longitudinally over the course of disease. The collaborating institutions used their own protocols to collect whole blood in K2EDTA tubes. For TCRbeta analysis, collaborator samples were shipped as frozen whole blood, as isolated PBMCs, or as DNA extracted from either sample type. Turning to this clone: Its antigen is unknown. No qualities accompany the bases; no much larger clone lies one base away.

The research as a whole found: How much clinical and demographic metadata was included differed by source and by participant, and the metadata was provided uncurated.

The sequence derives from an older woman with COVID-19, enrolled during active disease. The V gene is TRBV19 and the J gene is TRBJ2-3, with no reliable assignment of the D segment. Sequenced input: peripheral blood. The CDR3 corresponds to CASSIGPRSDTQYF. Read as DNA, the sequence is TGTGCCAGTAGTATTGGGCCGAGATCAGATACGCAGTATTTT.